Following are 5 T cell receptor beta chains from one sample sequenced in a study of blood T cells in healthy people across ages. Together with a sample-barcoded 5' primer, a J-beta primer mix was included in a second PCR lasting about 7 to 11 cycles. One entry per CDR3 protein results from TCRdb running MiXCR on the 5' RACE reads. The sample contains about 1.4 million distinct CDR3 sequences, 55% to 75% of which appear only once. The sample consisted of blood. These receptor sequences come from a man younger than 35 in good health.

The chain employs TRBV10-3 and TRBJ1-2; 8 bases map to TRBD1. The CDR3 consists of 15 residues. V gave up 6 bases and J gave up 7 bases; unmatched junction bases: 13. The germline V gene encodes CDR1 ENHRY and CDR2 SYGVKD. CDR3 nucleotide sequence: TGTGCCATCAGGACCGCGACAGGGGACTTTGGTGGCTACACCTTC. Residues: CAIRTATGDFGGYTF.

A note on this clonotype: One end of the junction varies from germline; a read error may be responsible. The chain uses TRBV25-1 and TRBJ2-7; either TRBD1 or TRBD2 may supply D (5 bases each). From germline, CDR1 is MGHDK and CDR2 SYGVNS. The CDR3 contains 12 residues. In DNA, the CDR3 is TGTGCCAGAAGGGACCAGTCCTGCGAGCAGTACTTC. The encoded protein is CARRDQSCEQYF.

V gene TRBV5-1 combines with J gene TRBJ1-1, with D possibly TRBD1 on 5 matching bases. Looked up from germline, CDR1 is SGHRS and CDR2 is YFSETQ. V was pared by 2 bases and J by 1 base, with 12 bases between. This CDR3 is 15 amino acids long. CDR3 sequence (DNA): TGCGCCAGCAGCTTCGGGGGTAACACGAACACTGAAGCTTTCTTT. Protein product: CASSFGGNTNTEAFF.

The chain couples TRBV20-1 to TRBJ1-5, with D hard to call. CDR3 length equals 14 residues. Germline-derived CDR1 and CDR2 are DFQATT and SNEGSKA (reference sequence). With 4 bases removed from V and 1 base from J, the gap between germline ends came to 11 bases. CDR3 coding DNA: TGCAGTGCTACCATAGGCCCAAGCAATCAGCCCCAGCATTTT. Translated: CSATIGPSNQPQHF.

This clonotype was seen more than once but under ten times. CDR3 amino acids: CASSEFKAEPQETQYF. The CDR3 coding sequence is TGTGCCAGCAGTGAATTTAAGGCAGAACCCCAAGAGACCCAGTACTTC. The chain links TRBV25-1 to TRBJ2-5; D call uncertain. The CDR3 length is 16 residues. V dropped 1 base and J dropped 1 base, with 13 bases sitting between them. CDR1 and CDR2 (germline): MGHDK, SYGVNS.